Listed below are T cell receptor beta chains from one sample, sequenced in a study of T cell responses to AZD1222 COVID-19 vaccine. The assay was immunoSEQ multiplex PCR, and TCRdb's table has in-frame clones only and misses some. The sample has under 150,000 clones; around 89% are singletons. The input for sequencing was peripheral blood, taken on day 0 of MenACWY control vaccination. The receptors originated from an adult in good health. CDR3s include the opening cysteine and the closing phenylalanine or tryptophan. The order of the fields is D gene, CDR3 length, clone size, V gene, J gene, CDR3 DNA, CDR3 protein. The D gene is left open where the match is weak. Part of the rows lack a size; the others show once, few, many or a class for expanded clones.

D gene: -
CDR3 length: 15
clone size: -
V gene: TRBV23-1
J gene: TRBJ1-1
CDR3 DNA: TGCGCCAGCAGTCAACGGATCAGCATGAACACTGAAGCTTTCTTT
CDR3 protein: CASSQRISMNTEAFF

D gene: TRBD1
CDR3 length: 13
clone size: -
V gene: TRBV2
J gene: TRBJ1-1
CDR3 DNA: TGTGCCCAACCTCTCGGGACAGGGGGATCGGCTTTCTTT
CDR3 protein: CAQPLGTGGSAFF

D gene: -
CDR3 length: 13
clone size: -
V gene: TRBV6-6
J gene: TRBJ1-2
CDR3 DNA: TGTGCCAGCAGATTCGACAGGCCCAGCGGCTACACCTTC
CDR3 protein: CASRFDRPSGYTF

D gene: TRBD2
CDR3 length: 16
clone size: -
V gene: TRBV6-5
J gene: TRBJ2-1
CDR3 DNA: TGTGCCAGCAGTTACTCGACTAGCGGGAGTGGTTTTGAGCAGTTCTTC
CDR3 protein: CASSYSTSGSGFEQFF

D gene: -
CDR3 length: 13
clone size: -
V gene: TRBV2
J gene: TRBJ1-1
CDR3 DNA: TGTGCCAGCAGTGAAACAGGGAACACTGAAGCTTTCTTT
CDR3 protein: CASSETGNTEAFF

D gene: -
CDR3 length: 12
clone size: -
V gene: TRBV29-1
J gene: TRBJ2-7
CDR3 DNA: TGCAGCGTTGGACAAGGCTCTTACGAGCAGTACTTC
CDR3 protein: CSVGQGSYEQYF

D gene: -
CDR3 length: 13
clone size: -
V gene: TRBV5-6
J gene: TRBJ2-2
CDR3 DNA: TGTGCCAGCAGCTTGGATTACACCGGGGAGCTGTTTTTT
CDR3 protein: CASSLDYTGELFF

D gene: TRBD1
CDR3 length: 14
clone size: -
V gene: TRBV5-1
J gene: TRBJ1-4
CDR3 DNA: TGCGCCAGCAGCGGGGGACAGGGATTTGAAAAACTGTTTTTT
CDR3 protein: CASSGGQGFEKLFF

D gene: -
CDR3 length: 13
clone size: -
V gene: TRBV29-1
J gene: TRBJ1-5
CDR3 DNA: TGCAGCGTTACAGAGAATAGCAATCAGCCCCAGCATTTT
CDR3 protein: CSVTENSNQPQHF

D gene: -
CDR3 length: 13
clone size: -
V gene: TRBV7-9
J gene: TRBJ2-7
CDR3 DNA: TGTGCCAGCAGCAGTACAGGGCCCCGCGAGCAGTACTTC
CDR3 protein: CASSSTGPREQYF

D gene: TRBD2
CDR3 length: 15
clone size: -
V gene: TRBV11-2
J gene: TRBJ2-7
CDR3 DNA: TGTGCCAGCAGCCCGACTAGCGGGAGGGCTAACGAGCAGTACTTC
CDR3 protein: CASSPTSGRANEQYF

D gene: -
CDR3 length: 14
clone size: -
V gene: TRBV30
J gene: TRBJ1-3
CDR3 DNA: TGTGCCTGGAACCAGGGATCCTCTGGAAACACCATATATTTT
CDR3 protein: CAWNQGSSGNTIYF

D gene: -
CDR3 length: 15
clone size: -
V gene: TRBV19
J gene: TRBJ2-1
CDR3 DNA: TGTGCCAGTAGTAACTCAGGGGACTCCTACAATGAGCAGTTCTTC
CDR3 protein: CASSNSGDSYNEQFF

D gene: -
CDR3 length: 15
clone size: -
V gene: TRBV24-1
J gene: TRBJ1-6
CDR3 DNA: TGTGCCAAAACCCCCAGGAGGGTCTCCAATTCACCCCTCCACTTT
CDR3 protein: CAKTPRRVSNSPLHF

D gene: TRBD1
CDR3 length: 14
clone size: -
V gene: TRBV5-8
J gene: TRBJ2-1
CDR3 DNA: TGTGCCAGCAGCTCCCGGGACAGCTACAATGAGCAGTTCTTC
CDR3 protein: CASSSRDSYNEQFF

D gene: -
CDR3 length: 15
clone size: -
V gene: TRBV27
J gene: TRBJ2-2
CDR3 DNA: TGTGCCAGCAGGCCGGTCACTTTTGATGCCGGGGAGCTGTTTTTT
CDR3 protein: CASRPVTFDAGELFF

D gene: -
CDR3 length: 12
clone size: -
V gene: TRBV12-3/TRBV12-4
J gene: TRBJ1-2
CDR3 DNA: TGTGCCAGCAGTTTTGGCTTAACGAGCTACACCTTC
CDR3 protein: CASSFGLTSYTF

D gene: -
CDR3 length: 13
clone size: once
V gene: TRBV12-3/TRBV12-4
J gene: TRBJ1-6
CDR3 DNA: TGTGCCAGCAGTTCTGACCATAATTCACCCCTCCACTTT
CDR3 protein: CASSSDHNSPLHF

D gene: TRBD1
CDR3 length: 16
clone size: -
V gene: TRBV18
J gene: TRBJ1-1
CDR3 DNA: TGTGCCAGCTCACAGTTCCGGGACAGGGGAGCAAGTGAAGCTTTCTTT
CDR3 protein: CASSQFRDRGASEAFF

D gene: TRBD1
CDR3 length: 14
clone size: -
V gene: TRBV29-1
J gene: TRBJ2-1
CDR3 DNA: TGCAGCCCCCAGACAGTGGGACAGTACAATGAGCAGTTCTTC
CDR3 protein: CSPQTVGQYNEQFF

D gene: -
CDR3 length: 12
clone size: once
V gene: TRBV4-1
J gene: TRBJ1-1
CDR3 DNA: TGCGCCAGCAGCCAAGTAGGGGCTATTTTTTTGTTT
CDR3 protein: CASSQVGAIFLF

D gene: TRBD2
CDR3 length: 16
clone size: -
V gene: TRBV11-2
J gene: TRBJ2-1
CDR3 DNA: TGTGCCAGCAGCACCCTAGCGGGAGACTCTAGGGATGAGCAGTTCTTC
CDR3 protein: CASSTLAGDSRDEQFF

D gene: -
CDR3 length: 13
clone size: -
V gene: TRBV6-1
J gene: TRBJ2-7
CDR3 DNA: TGTGCCAGCAGTGAGAGTGCAGCCTACGAGCAGTACTTC
CDR3 protein: CASSESAAYEQYF

D gene: -
CDR3 length: 13
clone size: -
V gene: TRBV12-3/TRBV12-4
J gene: TRBJ1-4
CDR3 DNA: TGTGCCAGCAGTGGGGGGGGTAGTGAAAAACTGTTTTTT
CDR3 protein: CASSGGGSEKLFF

D gene: -
CDR3 length: 12
clone size: once
V gene: TRBV5-1
J gene: TRBJ1-2
CDR3 DNA: TGCGCCAGCAGCCCCGATTTCTATGGCTACACCTTC
CDR3 protein: CASSPDFYGYTF

D gene: -
CDR3 length: 13
clone size: once
V gene: TRBV6-5
J gene: TRBJ1-1
CDR3 DNA: TGTGCCAGCAGTTTTGGCAGGGAGGGTTTAGCTTTCTTT
CDR3 protein: CASSFGREGLAFF

D gene: -
CDR3 length: 14
clone size: -
V gene: TRBV7-9
J gene: TRBJ2-7
CDR3 DNA: TGTGCCAGCAGCCTCGGGACGGTTGCCTACGAGCAGTACTTC
CDR3 protein: CASSLGTVAYEQYF

D gene: -
CDR3 length: 12
clone size: few
V gene: TRBV6-2/TRBV6-3
J gene: TRBJ1-3
CDR3 DNA: TGTGCCAGCAGTTTCTCCGGAAACACCATATATTTT
CDR3 protein: CASSFSGNTIYF

D gene: -
CDR3 length: 16
clone size: -
V gene: TRBV11-2
J gene: TRBJ1-1
CDR3 DNA: TGTGCCAGCAGCTTAATACGGGGGGCGGCGGGCGCTGAAGCTTTCTTT
CDR3 protein: CASSLIRGAAGAEAFF

D gene: -
CDR3 length: 17
clone size: once
V gene: TRBV28
J gene: TRBJ1-5
CDR3 DNA: TGTGCCAGCAGTTTATTTCCGCGACCTTATAGCAATCAGCCCCAGCATTTT
CDR3 protein: CASSLFPRPYSNQPQHF

D gene: -
CDR3 length: 14
clone size: -
V gene: TRBV6-5
J gene: TRBJ1-6
CDR3 DNA: TGTGCCAGCAGCCTTGGATGGAATAATTCACCCCTCCACTTT
CDR3 protein: CASSLGWNNSPLHF

D gene: TRBD1
CDR3 length: 15
clone size: -
V gene: TRBV7-9
J gene: TRBJ1-4
CDR3 DNA: TGTGCCAGCAGCTTACAGGGGGCGTATGGTGAAAAACTGTTTTTT
CDR3 protein: CASSLQGAYGEKLFF

D gene: -
CDR3 length: 16
clone size: -
V gene: TRBV21-1
J gene: TRBJ1-4
CDR3 DNA: TGTGCCAGCAGCAACCGTATGGGGAGGGGTAATGAAAAACTGTTTTTT
CDR3 protein: CASSNRMGRGNEKLFF

D gene: -
CDR3 length: 13
clone size: -
V gene: TRBV3-1/TRBV3-2
J gene: TRBJ2-7
CDR3 DNA: TGTGCCAGCAGCCAAGAGCGAGTCTACGAGCAGTACTTC
CDR3 protein: CASSQERVYEQYF

D gene: TRBD1
CDR3 length: 13
clone size: few
V gene: TRBV19
J gene: TRBJ1-5
CDR3 DNA: TGTGCCGGTTCCAGGGGGTTCAATCAGCCCCAGCATTTT
CDR3 protein: CAGSRGFNQPQHF

D gene: -
CDR3 length: 13
clone size: -
V gene: TRBV21-1
J gene: TRBJ2-7
CDR3 DNA: TGTGCCAGCTCAGAGAGACAGGTATACGAGCAGTACTTC
CDR3 protein: CASSERQVYEQYF

D gene: -
CDR3 length: 12
clone size: -
V gene: TRBV30
J gene: TRBJ2-7
CDR3 DNA: TGTGCCTGGAGTGCCGTTGCCTACGAGCAGTACTTC
CDR3 protein: CAWSAVAYEQYF

D gene: -
CDR3 length: 13
clone size: -
V gene: TRBV6-4
J gene: TRBJ1-1
CDR3 DNA: TGTGCCAGCAGTTTTTCCGAGAACACTGAAGCTTTCTTT
CDR3 protein: CASSFSENTEAFF

D gene: -
CDR3 length: 16
clone size: -
V gene: TRBV7-9
J gene: TRBJ1-1
CDR3 DNA: TGTGCCAGCAGCTTAGGGGACAACCATGGGGTGACTGAAGCTTTCTTT
CDR3 protein: CASSLGDNHGVTEAFF

D gene: -
CDR3 length: 12
clone size: -
V gene: TRBV7-3
J gene: TRBJ2-3
CDR3 DNA: TGTGCCAGCAGCTCCCGCACAGATACGCAGTATTTT
CDR3 protein: CASSSRTDTQYF